The 10 T cell receptor beta chains below were found in one sample sequenced in a study of molecular identifiers for immune sequencing clone quantification. TCRdb used MiXCR to reprocess the PCR reads, holding one entry per CDR3 protein. The profile shows 250,000 to 350,000 distinct CDR3 sequences, about a fifth of them singletons. The sample taken for sequencing was naive CD8+ T cells from blood, with Jurkat cell RNA spiked in. Subset of the sample: FACS-sorted CD8+CD4-CCR7+CD45RA+ naive T cells. These receptors originate from a human donor in good health. Some libraries in this study had Jurkat cell RNA spiked in.

The sample holds many counts of this clonotype. The chain employs TRBV7-6 and TRBJ2-2, with D hard to call. V dropped 1 base and J dropped 4 bases, with 13 bases sitting between them. CDR3 size: 16 residues. From germline, CDR1 is SGHVS and CDR2 FNYEAQ. CDR3 bases: TGTGCCAGCAGCTTAGTAACCCAGGTTGGCACCGGGGAGCTGTTTTTT. As protein: CASSLVTQVGTGELFF. The complete variable domain, with remaining parts taken from reference TRBV7-6 and TRBJ2-2, reads GAGVSQSPRYKVTKRGQDVALRCDPISGHVSLYWYRQALGQGPEFLTYFNYEAQQDKSGLPNDRFSAERPEGSISTLTIQRTEQRDSAMYRCASSLVTQVGTGELFFGEGSRLTVL.

There are a few counts of this clonotype. V is TRBV7-9 and J is TRBJ2-3; 9 bases match TRBD2. Germline V gives CDR1 SEHNR, CDR2 FQNEAQ (reference sequence). CDR3 length: 16 amino acids. After removal of 1 base from V and 4 bases from J, the junction contained 6 bases not matched to a gene. The CDR3 loop is CASSLVVAGASDTQYF. CDR3 bases: TGTGCCAGCAGCTTAGTAGTAGCGGGGGCCTCAGATACGCAGTATTTT.

The chain has TRBV7-2 and TRBJ2-3; D unresolved. This CDR3 is built from 13 residues. Germline V gene data show CDR1 as SGHTA and CDR2 as FQGNSA. Trimming stripped 3 bases from V and 4 bases from J, with 8 bases between. CDR3 DNA sequence: TGTGCCAGCAGCTTGGGGTCAGCAGATACGCAGTATTTT. Residues: CASSLGSADTQYF.

This clonotype was seen a handful of times. This chain uses TRBV6-2 or TRBV6-3 with TRBJ1-5; the D gene is possibly TRBD1 (6 bases). From germline, CDR1 is MNHEY and CDR2 SVGEGT. The CDR3 has 16 residues. Trimming shortened V by 5 bases and J by 4 bases, and 18 bases separated the two germline ends. The CDR3 DNA sequence: TGTGCCAGCAGTGGCCTACGGGGGCTACAGAATCAGCCCCAGCATTTT. Amino acids: CASSGLRGLQNQPQHF.

This clonotype was recorded many times. This chain joins TRBV14 and TRBJ2-2, with D possibly matching TRBD1 (5 bases). With 0 bases removed from V and 1 base from J, the gap between germline ends came to 12 bases. The CDR3 runs 17 residues. Germline CDR1 reads SGHDN; CDR2 reads FVKESK. In DNA, the CDR3 is TGTGCCAGCAGCCAAGAGTTCGCAGGGTGGAACACCGGGGAGCTGTTTTTT. Translated, it gives CASSQEFAGWNTGELFF.

Many counts were recorded for this clonotype. The chain joins TRBV28 to TRBJ2-1; the D gene is possibly TRBD2 (5 bases). V dropped 5 bases and J dropped 10 bases, with 21 bases sitting between them. CDR1 and CDR2 (germline): MDHEN, SYDVKM. The CDR3 runs 15 residues. Here the CDR3 reads CASSPLNPGSQEQFF. The CDR3 bases are TGTGCCAGCAGTCCCCTTAACCCGGGATCCCAAGAGCAGTTCTTC.

Many counts were recorded for this clonotype. This chain connects TRBV29-1 to TRBJ2-3; tentatively, D is TRBD2 (6 bases). The CDR3 runs to 15 residues. Germline-derived CDR1 and CDR2 are SQVTM and ANQGSEA. V gave up 2 bases and J gave up 1 base, with 13 bases separating them. As DNA, the CDR3 is TGCAGCGTTGAATGGGAGGAAGGAGGCACAGATACGCAGTATTTT. Its translation: CSVEWEEGGTDTQYF.

This clonotype was counted ten times or more. The chain has TRBV6-2 or TRBV6-3 and TRBJ1-5; 8 nucleotides line up with TRBD1. The CDR3 has 14 amino acids. Germline CDR1 and CDR2: MNHEY and SVGEGT. With 7 bases clipped from V and 6 bases from J, the junction kept 8 bases outside the gene matches. CDR3 nucleotides: TGTGCCAGCAACCATGGACAGGGACGTCAGCCCCAGCATTTT. This encodes CASNHGQGRQPQHF.

This clonotype was seen at least ten times. The chain links TRBV12-3 or TRBV12-4 to TRBJ1-1; a possible D gene is TRBD1 (5 bases). This CDR3 region has 13 residues. V lost 6 bases to trimming and J lost 1 base, with 9 bases between them. In DNA form, the CDR3 reads TGTGCCAGCAGGCCTACAGGGAACACTGAAGCTTTCTTT. Protein sequence: CASRPTGNTEAFF.

Only a few counts were recorded for this clonotype. This chain links TRBV29-1 with TRBJ2-5; D is undetermined. This CDR3 is 13 amino acids long. Germline assignment: CDR1 SQVTM and CDR2 ANQGSEA. The V gene lost 7 bases and the J gene lost 2 bases, with 14 bases spanning the gap. This chain's CDR3 is CSAQPADQETQYF. The CDR3, as DNA: TGCAGCGCCCAGCCGGCAGATCAAGAGACCCAGTACTTC.